This T cell receptor (beta chain) was recorded in a study of glioma-infiltrating T cells after dendritic cell vaccination. Study-level background: Patients received three intradermal dendritic cell vaccine injections at biweekly intervals.

Up to about 2 ug genomic DNA was used for TCRB CDR3 amplification. TCRdb's copy holds only in-frame clones and misses some; the assay was immunoSEQ multiplex PCR. The sample has 91,000 or so clones, 65% to 85% seen once. Time point meaning: after dendritic cell vaccination, including at tumor progression/relapse. Patients had residual fresh-frozen tumor tissue and more than two years of survival data. None of the glioblastoma patients had an isocitrate dehydrogenase mutation. V dropped 2 bases and J dropped 5; count of bases not matched to a gene: 9. The CDR3 has 16 amino acids. Per germline, CDR1 SGHNT and CDR2 YENEEA.

This clonotype was obtained from a human donor with glioblastoma. The chain links TRBV11-3 to TRBJ1-2; TRBD1 matches at 9 bases. The source material was blood, sampled after dendritic cell vaccination. The CDR3 sequence: CASSLLGQGRWYGYTF. CDR3 DNA sequence: TGTGCCAGCAGCTTATTGGGACAGGGACGTTGGTATGGCTACACCTTC.